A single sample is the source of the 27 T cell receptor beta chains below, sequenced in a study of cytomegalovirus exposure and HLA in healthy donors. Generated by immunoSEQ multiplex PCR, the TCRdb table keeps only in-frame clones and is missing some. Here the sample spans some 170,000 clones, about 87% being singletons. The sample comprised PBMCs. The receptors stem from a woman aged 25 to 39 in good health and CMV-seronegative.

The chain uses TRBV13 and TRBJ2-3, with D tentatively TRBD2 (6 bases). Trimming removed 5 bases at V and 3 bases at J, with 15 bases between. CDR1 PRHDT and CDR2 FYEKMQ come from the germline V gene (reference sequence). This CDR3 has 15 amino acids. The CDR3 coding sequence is TGTGCCAGCAGCCCTCGGCGCCGGGAGACAGATACGCAGTATTTT. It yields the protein CASSPRRRETDTQYF.

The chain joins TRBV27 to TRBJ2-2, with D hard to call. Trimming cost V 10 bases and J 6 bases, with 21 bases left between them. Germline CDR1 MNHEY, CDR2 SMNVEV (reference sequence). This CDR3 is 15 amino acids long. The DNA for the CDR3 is TGTGCCACAAAGCTCTCGGGTACATCGTCCGGGGAGCTGTTTTTT. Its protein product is CATKLSGTSSGELFF.

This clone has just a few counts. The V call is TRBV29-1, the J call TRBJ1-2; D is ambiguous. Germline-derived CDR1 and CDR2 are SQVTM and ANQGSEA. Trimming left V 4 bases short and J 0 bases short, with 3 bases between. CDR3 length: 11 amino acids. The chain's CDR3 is CSVVSNYGYTF. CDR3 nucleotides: TGCAGCGTTGTCTCTAACTATGGCTACACCTTC.

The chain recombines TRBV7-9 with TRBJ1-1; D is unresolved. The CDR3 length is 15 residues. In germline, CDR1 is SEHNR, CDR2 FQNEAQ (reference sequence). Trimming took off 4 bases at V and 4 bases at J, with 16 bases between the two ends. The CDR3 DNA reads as TGTGCCAGCAGCTCGCCCGGGCGCGGGCTCACTGAAGCTTTCTTT. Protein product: CASSSPGRGLTEAFF.

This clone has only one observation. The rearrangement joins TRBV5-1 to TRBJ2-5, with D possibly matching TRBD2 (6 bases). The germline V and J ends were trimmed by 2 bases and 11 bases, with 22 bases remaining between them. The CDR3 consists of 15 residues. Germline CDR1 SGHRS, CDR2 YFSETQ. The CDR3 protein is CASSLRYPPEEGQYF. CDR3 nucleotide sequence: TGCGCCAGCAGCTTAAGATACCCCCCAGAGGAGGGGCAGTACTTC. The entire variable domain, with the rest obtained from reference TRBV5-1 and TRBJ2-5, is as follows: KAGVTQTPRYLIKTRGQQVTLSCSPISGHRSVSWYQQTPGQGLQFLFEYFSETQRNKGNFPGRFSGRQFSNSRSEMNVSTLELGDSALYLCASSLRYPPEEGQYFGPGTRLLVL.

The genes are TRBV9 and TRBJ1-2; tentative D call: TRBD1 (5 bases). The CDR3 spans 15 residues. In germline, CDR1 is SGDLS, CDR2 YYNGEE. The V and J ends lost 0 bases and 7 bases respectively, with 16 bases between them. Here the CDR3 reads CASSVVEESGLGYTF. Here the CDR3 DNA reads TGTGCCAGCAGCGTAGTTGAAGAGTCAGGGCTTGGCTACACCTTC.

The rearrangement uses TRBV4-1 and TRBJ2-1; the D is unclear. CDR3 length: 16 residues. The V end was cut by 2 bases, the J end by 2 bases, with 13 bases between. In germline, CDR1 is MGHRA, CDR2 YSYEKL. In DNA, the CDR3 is TGCGCCAGCAGCCAACAATTAGCCGCGACCTACAATGAGCAGTTCTTC. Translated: CASSQQLAATYNEQFF.

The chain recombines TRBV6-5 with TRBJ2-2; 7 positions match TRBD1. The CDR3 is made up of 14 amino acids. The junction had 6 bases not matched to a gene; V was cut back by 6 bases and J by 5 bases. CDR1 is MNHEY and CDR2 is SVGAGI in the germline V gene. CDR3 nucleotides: TGTGCCAGCAGAGGAACAGGGGTAACCGGGGAGCTGTTTTTT. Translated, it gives CASRGTGVTGELFF.

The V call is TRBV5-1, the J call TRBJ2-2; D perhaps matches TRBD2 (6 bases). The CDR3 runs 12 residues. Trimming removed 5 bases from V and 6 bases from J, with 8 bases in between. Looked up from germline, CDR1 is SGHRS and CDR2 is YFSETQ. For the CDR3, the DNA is TGCGCCAGCAGGGAGGGTCCCGGGGAGCTGTTTTTT. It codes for CASREGPGELFF.

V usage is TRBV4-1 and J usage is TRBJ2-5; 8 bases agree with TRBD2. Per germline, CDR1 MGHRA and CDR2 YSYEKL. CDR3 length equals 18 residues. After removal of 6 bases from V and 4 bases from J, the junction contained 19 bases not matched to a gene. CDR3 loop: CASSPVLVAGGIRETQYF. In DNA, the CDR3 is TGCGCCAGCAGTCCGGTTCTGGTCGCGGGGGGCATTCGAGAGACCCAGTACTTC.

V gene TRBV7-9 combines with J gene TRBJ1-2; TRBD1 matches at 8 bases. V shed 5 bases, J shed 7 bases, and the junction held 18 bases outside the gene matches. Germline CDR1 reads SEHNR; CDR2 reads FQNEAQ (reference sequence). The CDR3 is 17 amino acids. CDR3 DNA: TGTGCCAGCAGCCCTCTTAGGTTAGGACAGGGAGTTAGTGGCTACACCTTC. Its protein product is CASSPLRLGQGVSGYTF.

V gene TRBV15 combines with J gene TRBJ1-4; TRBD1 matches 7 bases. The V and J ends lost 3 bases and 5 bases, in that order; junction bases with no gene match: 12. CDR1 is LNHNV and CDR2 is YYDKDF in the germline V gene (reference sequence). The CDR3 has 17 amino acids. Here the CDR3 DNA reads TGTGCCACCAGCAGTCCGGCCGGGACAGTCGTCAATGAAAAACTGTTTTTT. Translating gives CATSSPAGTVVNEKLFF.

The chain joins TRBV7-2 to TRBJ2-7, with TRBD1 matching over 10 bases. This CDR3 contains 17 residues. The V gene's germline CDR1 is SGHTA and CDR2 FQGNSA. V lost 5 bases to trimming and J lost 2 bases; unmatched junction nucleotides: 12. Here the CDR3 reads CASSQGLGQGTAYEQYF. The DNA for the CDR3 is TGTGCCAGCAGCCAGGGCCTGGGACAGGGGACCGCCTACGAGCAGTACTTC.

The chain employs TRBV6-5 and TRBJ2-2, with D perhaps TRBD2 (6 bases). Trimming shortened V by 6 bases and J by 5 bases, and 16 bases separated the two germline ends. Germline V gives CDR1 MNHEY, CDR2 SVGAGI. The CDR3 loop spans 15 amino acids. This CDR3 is CASRKEAGTTGELFF. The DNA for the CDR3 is TGTGCCAGCAGGAAGGAGGCGGGAACTACCGGGGAGCTGTTTTTT.

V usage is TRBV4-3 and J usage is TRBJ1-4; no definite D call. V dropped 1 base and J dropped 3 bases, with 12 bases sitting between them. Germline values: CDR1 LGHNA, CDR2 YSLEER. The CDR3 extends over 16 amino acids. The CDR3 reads CASSQARAGSNEKLFF. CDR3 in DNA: TGCGCCAGCAGCCAAGCCCGGGCGGGATCTAATGAAAAACTGTTTTTT.

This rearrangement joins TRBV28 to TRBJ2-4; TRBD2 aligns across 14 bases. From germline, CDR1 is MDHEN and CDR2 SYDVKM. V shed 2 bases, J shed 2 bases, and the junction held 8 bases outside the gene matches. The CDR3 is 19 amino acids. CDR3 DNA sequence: TGTGCCAGCAGTTTAGGAGGACTAGCGGGGGGCCTTTCCAAAAACATTCAGTACTTC. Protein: CASSLGGLAGGLSKNIQYF. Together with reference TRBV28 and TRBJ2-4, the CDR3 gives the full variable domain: DVKVTQSSRYLVKRTGEKVFLECVQDMDHENMFWYRQDPGLGLRLIYFSYDVKMKEKGDIPEGYSVSREKKERFSLILESASTNQTSMYLCASSLGGLAGGLSKNIQYFGAGTRLSVL.

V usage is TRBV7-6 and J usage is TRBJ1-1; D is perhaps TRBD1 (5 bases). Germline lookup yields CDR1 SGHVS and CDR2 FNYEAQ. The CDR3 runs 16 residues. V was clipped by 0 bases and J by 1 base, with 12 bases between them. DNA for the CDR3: TGTGCCAGCAGCTTAGCCGGAGGGGTAGGGAACACTGAAGCTTTCTTT. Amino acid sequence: CASSLAGGVGNTEAFF.

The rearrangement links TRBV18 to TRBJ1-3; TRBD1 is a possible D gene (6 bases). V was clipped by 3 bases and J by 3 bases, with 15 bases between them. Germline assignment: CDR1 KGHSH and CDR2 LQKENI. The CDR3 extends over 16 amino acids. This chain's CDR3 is CASSPGTRRVGNTIYF. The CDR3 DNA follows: TGTGCCAGCTCACCTGGGACACGAAGGGTTGGAAACACCATATATTTT.

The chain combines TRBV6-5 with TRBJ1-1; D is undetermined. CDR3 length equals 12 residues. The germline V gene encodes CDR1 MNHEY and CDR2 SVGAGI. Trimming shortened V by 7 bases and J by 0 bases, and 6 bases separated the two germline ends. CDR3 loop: CASKNLNTEAFF. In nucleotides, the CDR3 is TGTGCCAGCAAAAACTTGAACACTGAAGCTTTCTTT.

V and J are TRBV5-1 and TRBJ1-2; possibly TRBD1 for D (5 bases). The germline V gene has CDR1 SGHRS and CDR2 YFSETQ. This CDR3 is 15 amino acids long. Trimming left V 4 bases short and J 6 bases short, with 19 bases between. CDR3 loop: CASSPVRGKEDGYTF. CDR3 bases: TGCGCCAGCAGCCCGGTCCGGGGGAAGGAGGATGGCTACACCTTC.

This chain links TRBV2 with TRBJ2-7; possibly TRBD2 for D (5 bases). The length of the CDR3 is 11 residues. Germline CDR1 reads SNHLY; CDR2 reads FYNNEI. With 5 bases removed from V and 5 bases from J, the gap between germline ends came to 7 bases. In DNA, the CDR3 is TGTGCCAGCAGTTTCGGGAACGAGCAGTACTTC. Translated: CASSFGNEQYF.

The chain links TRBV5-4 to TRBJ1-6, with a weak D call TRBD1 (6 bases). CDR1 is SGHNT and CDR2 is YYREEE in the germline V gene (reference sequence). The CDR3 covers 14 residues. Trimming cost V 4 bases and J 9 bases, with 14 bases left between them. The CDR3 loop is CASSTRQASSPLHF. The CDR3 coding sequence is TGTGCCAGCAGCACTAGACAGGCAAGTTCACCCCTCCACTTT.

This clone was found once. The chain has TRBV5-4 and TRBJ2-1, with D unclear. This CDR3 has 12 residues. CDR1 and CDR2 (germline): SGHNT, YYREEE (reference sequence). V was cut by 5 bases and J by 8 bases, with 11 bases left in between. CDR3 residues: CASSAGADEQFF. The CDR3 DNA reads TGTGCCAGCAGTGCAGGCGCAGATGAGCAGTTCTTC.

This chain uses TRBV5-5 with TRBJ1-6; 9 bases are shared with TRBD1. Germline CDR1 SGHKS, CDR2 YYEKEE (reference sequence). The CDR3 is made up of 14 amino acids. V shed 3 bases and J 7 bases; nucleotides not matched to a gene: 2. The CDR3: CASSSDRGNSPLHF. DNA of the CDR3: TGTGCCAGCAGCTCGGACAGGGGAAATTCACCCCTCCACTTT.

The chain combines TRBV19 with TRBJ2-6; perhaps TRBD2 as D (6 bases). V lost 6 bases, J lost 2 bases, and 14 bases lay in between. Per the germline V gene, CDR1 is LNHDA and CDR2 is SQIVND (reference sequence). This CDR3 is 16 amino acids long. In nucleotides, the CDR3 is TGTGCCAGTAGCGGAAGGAGGGTGGCTGGGGCCAACGTCCTGACTTTC. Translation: CASSGRRVAGANVLTF.

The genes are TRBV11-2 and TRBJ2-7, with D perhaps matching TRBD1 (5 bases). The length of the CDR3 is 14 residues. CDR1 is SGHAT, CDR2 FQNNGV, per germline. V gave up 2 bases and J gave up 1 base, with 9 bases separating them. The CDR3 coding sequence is TGTGCCAGCAGCTTACAGGGCCCATCCTACGAGCAGTACTTC. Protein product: CASSLQGPSYEQYF.

CDR3 nucleotides: TGTGCCACCCTTGGAGGGGCTGGAAACACCATATATTTT. Encoded protein: CATLGGAGNTIYF. This chain connects TRBV6-5 to TRBJ1-3; a weak D match, TRBD1 (5 bases). Looked up from germline, CDR1 is MNHEY and CDR2 is SVGAGI. CDR3 length equals 13 residues. Trimming pared 10 bases from V and 2 bases from J, leaving 12 bases between.